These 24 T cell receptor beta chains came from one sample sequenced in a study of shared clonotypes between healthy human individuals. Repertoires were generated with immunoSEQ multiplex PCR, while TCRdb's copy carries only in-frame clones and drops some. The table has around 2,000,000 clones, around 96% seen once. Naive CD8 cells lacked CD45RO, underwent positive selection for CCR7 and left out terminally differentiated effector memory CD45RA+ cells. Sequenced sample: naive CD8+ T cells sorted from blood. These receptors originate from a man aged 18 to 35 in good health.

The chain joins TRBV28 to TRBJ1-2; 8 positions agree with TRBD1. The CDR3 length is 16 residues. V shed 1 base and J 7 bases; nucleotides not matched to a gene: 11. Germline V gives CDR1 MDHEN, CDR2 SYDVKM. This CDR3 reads CASSLFSVRQGFGYTF. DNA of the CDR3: TGTGCCAGCAGTTTATTTTCCGTCCGACAGGGGTTTGGCTACACCTTC.

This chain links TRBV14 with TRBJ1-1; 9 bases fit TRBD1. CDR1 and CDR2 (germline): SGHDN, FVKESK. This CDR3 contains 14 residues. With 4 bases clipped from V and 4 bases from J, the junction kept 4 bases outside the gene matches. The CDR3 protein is CASSPTGGLTEAFF. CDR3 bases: TGTGCCAGCAGCCCTACAGGGGGCCTCACTGAAGCTTTCTTT.

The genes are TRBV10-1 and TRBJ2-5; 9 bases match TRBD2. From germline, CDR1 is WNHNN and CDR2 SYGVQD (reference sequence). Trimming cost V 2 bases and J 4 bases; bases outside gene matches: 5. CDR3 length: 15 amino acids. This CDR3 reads CASSELREGRETQYF. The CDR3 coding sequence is TGCGCCAGCAGTGAGCTGCGGGAGGGCCGAGAGACCCAGTACTTC.

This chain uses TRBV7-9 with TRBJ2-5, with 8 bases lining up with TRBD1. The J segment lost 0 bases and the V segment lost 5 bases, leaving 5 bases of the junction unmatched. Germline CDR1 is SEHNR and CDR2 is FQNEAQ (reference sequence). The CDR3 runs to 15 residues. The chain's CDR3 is CASSPRDRNQETQYF. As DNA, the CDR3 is TGTGCCAGCAGCCCGAGGGACAGGAACCAAGAGACCCAGTACTTC.

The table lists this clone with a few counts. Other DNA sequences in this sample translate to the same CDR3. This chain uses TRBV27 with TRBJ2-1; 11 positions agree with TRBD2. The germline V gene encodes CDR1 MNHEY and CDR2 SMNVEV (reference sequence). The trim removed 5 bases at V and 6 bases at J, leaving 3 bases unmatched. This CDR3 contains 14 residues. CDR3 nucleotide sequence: TGTGCCAGCAGTCCCGGACTAGCGGGCAATGAGCAGTTCTTC. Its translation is CASSPGLAGNEQFF.

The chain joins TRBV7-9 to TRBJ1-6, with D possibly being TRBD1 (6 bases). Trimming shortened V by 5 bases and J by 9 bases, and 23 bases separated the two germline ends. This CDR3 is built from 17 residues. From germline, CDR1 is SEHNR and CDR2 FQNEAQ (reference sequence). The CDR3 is CASSPTTVPLGGSPLHF. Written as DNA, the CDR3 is TGTGCCAGCAGCCCCACGACAGTTCCCTTAGGGGGTTCACCCCTCCACTTT.

CDR3 residues: CASSYSTSGAKNIQYF. The DNA of the CDR3 is TGTGCCAGCAGTTACTCGACTAGCGGGGCCAAAAACATTCAGTACTTC. This chain joins TRBV6-5 and TRBJ2-4, with 10 bases lining up with TRBD2. The germline CDR1 and CDR2 sequences are MNHEY and SVGAGI. V trimming: 0 bases; J trimming: 1 base; junction bases outside the gene matches: 0. There are 16 residues in the CDR3.

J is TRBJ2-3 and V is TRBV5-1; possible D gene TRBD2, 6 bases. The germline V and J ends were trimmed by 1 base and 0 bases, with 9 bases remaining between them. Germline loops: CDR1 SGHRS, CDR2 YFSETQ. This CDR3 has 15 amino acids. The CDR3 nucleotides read TGCGCCAGCAGCTTGTTTCGGGGGAGCACAGATACGCAGTATTTT. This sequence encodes CASSLFRGSTDTQYF.

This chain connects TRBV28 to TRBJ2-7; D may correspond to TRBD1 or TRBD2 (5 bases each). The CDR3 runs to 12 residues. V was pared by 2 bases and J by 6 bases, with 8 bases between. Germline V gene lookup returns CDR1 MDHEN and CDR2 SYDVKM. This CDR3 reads CASSLQGREQYF. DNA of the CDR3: TGTGCCAGCAGTTTACAGGGACGCGAGCAGTACTTC.

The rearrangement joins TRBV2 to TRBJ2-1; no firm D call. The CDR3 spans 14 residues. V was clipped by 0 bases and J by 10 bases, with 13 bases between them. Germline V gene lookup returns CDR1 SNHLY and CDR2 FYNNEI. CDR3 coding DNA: TGTGCCAGCAGTGAAGCATTCCCCGGCCGAGAGCAGTTCTTC. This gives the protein CASSEAFPGREQFF.

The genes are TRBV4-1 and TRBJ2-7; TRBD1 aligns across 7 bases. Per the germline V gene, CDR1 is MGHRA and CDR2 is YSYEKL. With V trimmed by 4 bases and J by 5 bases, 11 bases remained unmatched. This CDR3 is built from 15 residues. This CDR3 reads CASSPTGQWLHEQYF. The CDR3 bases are TGCGCCAGCAGCCCCACGGGACAGTGGCTACACGAGCAGTACTTC.

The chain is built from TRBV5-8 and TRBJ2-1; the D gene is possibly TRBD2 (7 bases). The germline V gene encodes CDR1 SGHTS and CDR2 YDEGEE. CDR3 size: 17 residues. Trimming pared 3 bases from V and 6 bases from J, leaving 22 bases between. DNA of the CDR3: TGTGCCAGCAGCTACCTACGGGGGGCCGGGGGAGGCAATGAGCAGTTCTTC. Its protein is CASSYLRGAGGGNEQFF.

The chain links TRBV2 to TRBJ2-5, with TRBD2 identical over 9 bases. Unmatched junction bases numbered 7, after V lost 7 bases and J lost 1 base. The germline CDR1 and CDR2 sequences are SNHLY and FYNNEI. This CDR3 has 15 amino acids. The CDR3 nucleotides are TGTGCCAGCAAAATAGCGGGAGAGACCCAAGAGACCCAGTACTTC. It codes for CASKIAGETQETQYF.

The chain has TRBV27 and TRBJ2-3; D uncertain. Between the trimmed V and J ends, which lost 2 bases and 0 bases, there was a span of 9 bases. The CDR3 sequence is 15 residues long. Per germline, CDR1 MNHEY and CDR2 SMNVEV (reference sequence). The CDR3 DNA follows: TGTGCCAGCAGTTTACAAGGGTGGAGCACAGATACGCAGTATTTT. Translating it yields CASSLQGWSTDTQYF.

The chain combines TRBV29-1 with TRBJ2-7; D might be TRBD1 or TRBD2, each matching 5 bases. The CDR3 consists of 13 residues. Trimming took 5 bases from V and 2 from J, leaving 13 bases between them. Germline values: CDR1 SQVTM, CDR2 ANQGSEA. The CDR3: CSVPGPSTYEQYF. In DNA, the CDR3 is TGCAGCGTTCCGGGACCCTCGACCTACGAGCAGTACTTC.

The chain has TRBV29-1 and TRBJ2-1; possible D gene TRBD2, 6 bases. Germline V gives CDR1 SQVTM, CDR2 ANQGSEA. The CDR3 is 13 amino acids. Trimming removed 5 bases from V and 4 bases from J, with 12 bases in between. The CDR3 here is CSVFPAGYNEQFF. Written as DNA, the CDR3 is TGCAGCGTTTTTCCTGCGGGGTACAATGAGCAGTTCTTC.

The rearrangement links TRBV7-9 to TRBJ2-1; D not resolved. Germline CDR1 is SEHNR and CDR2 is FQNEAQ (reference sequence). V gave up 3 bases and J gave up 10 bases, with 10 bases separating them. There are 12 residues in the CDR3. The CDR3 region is CASSFDFSEQFF. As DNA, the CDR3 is TGTGCCAGCAGCTTTGACTTCTCGGAGCAGTTCTTC.

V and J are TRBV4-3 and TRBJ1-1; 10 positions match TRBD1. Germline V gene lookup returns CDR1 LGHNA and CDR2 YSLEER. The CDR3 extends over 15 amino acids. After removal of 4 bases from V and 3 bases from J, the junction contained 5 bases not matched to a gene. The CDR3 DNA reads TGCGCCAGCAGCCGGGTGGACAGGGGGGACACTGAAGCTTTCTTT. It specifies CASSRVDRGDTEAFF.

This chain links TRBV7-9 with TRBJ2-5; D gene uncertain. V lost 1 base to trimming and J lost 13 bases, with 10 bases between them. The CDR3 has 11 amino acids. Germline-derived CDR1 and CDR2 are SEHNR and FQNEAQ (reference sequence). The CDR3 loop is CASSLDDNRYF. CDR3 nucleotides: TGTGCCAGCAGCTTAGATGACAACCGGTACTTC.

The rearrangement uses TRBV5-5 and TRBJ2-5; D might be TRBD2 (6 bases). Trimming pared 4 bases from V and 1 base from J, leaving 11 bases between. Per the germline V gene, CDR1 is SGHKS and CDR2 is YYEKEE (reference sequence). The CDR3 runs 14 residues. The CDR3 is CASSPEAGQETQYF. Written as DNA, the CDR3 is TGTGCCAGCAGCCCGGAAGCGGGCCAAGAGACCCAGTACTTC.

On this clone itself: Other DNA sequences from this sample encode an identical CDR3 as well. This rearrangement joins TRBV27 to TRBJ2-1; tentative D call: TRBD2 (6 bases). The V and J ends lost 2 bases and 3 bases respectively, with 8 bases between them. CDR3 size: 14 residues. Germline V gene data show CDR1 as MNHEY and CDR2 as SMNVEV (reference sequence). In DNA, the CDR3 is TGTGCCAGCAGTTTAACCGGGAGCTACAATGAGCAGTTCTTC. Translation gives CASSLTGSYNEQFF.

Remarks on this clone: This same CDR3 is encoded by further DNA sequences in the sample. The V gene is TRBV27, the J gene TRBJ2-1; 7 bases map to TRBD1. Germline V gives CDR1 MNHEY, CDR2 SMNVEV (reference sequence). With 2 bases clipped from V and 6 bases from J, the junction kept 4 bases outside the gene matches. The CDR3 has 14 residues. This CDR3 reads CASSLRQGSNEQFF. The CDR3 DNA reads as TGTGCCAGCAGTTTAAGACAGGGTTCCAATGAGCAGTTCTTC.

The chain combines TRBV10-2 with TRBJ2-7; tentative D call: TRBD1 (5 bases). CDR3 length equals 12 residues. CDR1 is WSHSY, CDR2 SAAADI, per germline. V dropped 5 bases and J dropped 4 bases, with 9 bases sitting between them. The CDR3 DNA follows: TGCGCCAGCAGTAGCGCAGGGTACGAGCAGTACTTC. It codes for CASSSAGYEQYF.

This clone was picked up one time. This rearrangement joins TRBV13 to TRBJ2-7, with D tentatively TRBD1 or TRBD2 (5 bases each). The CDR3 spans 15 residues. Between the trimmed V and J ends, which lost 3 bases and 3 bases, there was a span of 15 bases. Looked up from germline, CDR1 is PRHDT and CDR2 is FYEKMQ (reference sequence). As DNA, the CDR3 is TGTGCCAGCAGCTTGTCCGGGGCCGGGGACTACGAGCAGTACTTC. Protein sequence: CASSLSGAGDYEQYF.